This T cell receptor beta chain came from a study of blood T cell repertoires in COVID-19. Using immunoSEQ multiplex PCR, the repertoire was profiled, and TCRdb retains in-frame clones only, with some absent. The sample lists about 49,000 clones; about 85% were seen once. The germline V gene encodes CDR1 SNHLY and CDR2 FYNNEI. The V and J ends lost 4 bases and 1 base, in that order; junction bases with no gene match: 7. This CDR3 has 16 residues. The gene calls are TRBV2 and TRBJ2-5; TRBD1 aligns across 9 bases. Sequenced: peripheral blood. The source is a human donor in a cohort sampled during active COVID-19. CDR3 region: CASSGATGGIQETQYF. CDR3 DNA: TGTGCCAGCAGTGGAGCGACAGGGGGGATCCAAGAGACCCAGTACTTC.